The clone carrying this T cell receptor (beta chain) turned up a few times. No antigen is known for it. This sample stems from a study of T-cell reconstitution after alpha-beta-depleted transplantation in children. Trimming stripped 0 bases from V and 3 bases from J, with 13 bases between. Germline V gene data show CDR1 as SGHRS and CDR2 as YFSETQ. The CDR3 has 15 amino acids. Findings of the study overall: Reportedly, only several hundred clones from non-depleted graft cells drove alpha-beta T-cell counts at about two months. Newly made T cells mostly supplied T-cell counts and diversity one year after transplant. In some patients, recipient T cells and intrathymic progenitors surviving conditioning explained high day-60 diversity.

Preparing the TCRbeta library involved the use of unique molecular identifiers. One entry per CDR3 protein, called by TCRdb with MiXCR from the PCR reads. The sample has some 440,000 distinct CDR3 sequences, about 17% seen once. The J gene is TRBJ2-7, the V gene TRBV5-1; tentatively, D is TRBD2 (6 bases). The sequence was collected from a boy younger than two who had a stem cell transplant for Wiskott-Aldrich syndrome, so the T cells may come from the graft donor. Sequencing was performed on PBMCs, mostly from graft donor cells, taken 360 days after TCRalphabeta/CD19-depleted stem cell transplant. CDR3 region: CASSLAGLTFYEQYF. CDR3 bases: TGCGCCAGCAGCTTGGCGGGACTTACCTTCTACGAGCAGTACTTC.